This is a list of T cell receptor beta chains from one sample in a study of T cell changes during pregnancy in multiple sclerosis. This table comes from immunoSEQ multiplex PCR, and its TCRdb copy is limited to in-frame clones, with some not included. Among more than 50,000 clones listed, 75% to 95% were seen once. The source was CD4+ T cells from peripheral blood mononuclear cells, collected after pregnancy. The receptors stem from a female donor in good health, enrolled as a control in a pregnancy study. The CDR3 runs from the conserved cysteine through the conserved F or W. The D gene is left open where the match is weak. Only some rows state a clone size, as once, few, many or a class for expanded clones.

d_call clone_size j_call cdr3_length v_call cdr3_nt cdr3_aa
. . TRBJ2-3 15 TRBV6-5 TGTGCCAGCAGTCCCCTTCGGGGGAGCACAGATACGCAGTATTTT CASSPLRGSTDTQYF
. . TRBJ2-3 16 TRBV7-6 TGTGCCAGCAGCTTAACTCCGGGGGGCAACACAGATACGCAGTATTTT CASSLTPGGNTDTQYF
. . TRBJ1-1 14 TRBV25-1 TGTGCCAGCAGTGAATATGGGGGGTCCACTGAAGCTTTCTTT CASSEYGGSTEAFF
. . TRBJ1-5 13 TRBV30 TGTGCCTGGAGTGTGTTAGAGAATCAGCCCCAGCATTTT CAWSVLENQPQHF
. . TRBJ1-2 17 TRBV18 TGTGCCAGCTCACCCCTACCAGTGACAGCTTCTAACTATGGCTACACCTTC CASSPLPVTASNYGYTF
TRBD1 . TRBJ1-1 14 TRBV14 TGTGCCAGCAGATTTTCAGGGGGCGCGATTGAAGCTTTCTTT CASRFSGGAIEAFF
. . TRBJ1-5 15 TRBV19 TGTGCCAGTAGTATGGGCGGGGGGAGCAATCAGCCCCAGCATTTT CASSMGGGSNQPQHF
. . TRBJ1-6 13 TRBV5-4 TGTGCCAGCTTTACCTGGGAGGGGTCACCCCTCCACTTT CASFTWEGSPLHF
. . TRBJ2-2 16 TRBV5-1 TGCGCCAGCAGCTTGATAGGAGGGGCCTACACCGGGGAGCTGTTTTTT CASSLIGGAYTGELFF
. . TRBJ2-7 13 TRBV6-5 TGTGCCAGCAGTAGGGACACTTGGTACGAGCAGTACTTC CASSRDTWYEQYF
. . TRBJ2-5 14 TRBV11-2 TGTGCCAGCAGCTCCCTCAGATTTCCAGAGACCCAGTACTTC CASSSLRFPETQYF
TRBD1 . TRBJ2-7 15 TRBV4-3 TGCGCCAGCAGCCAAGTCCGGGACAGGCCCTACGAGCAGTACTTC CASSQVRDRPYEQYF
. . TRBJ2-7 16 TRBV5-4 TGTGCCAGCAGCTTGGGCCTCGGGGGAGGAGGTCGCGAGCAGTACTTC CASSLGLGGGGREQYF
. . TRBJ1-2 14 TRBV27 TGTGCCAGCAGTTTCGGGGGGGGGAGCTATGGCTACACCTTC CASSFGGGSYGYTF
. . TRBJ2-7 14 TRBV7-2 TGTGCCAGCAGCCCCACTCCGGGGGTCCACGAGCAGTACTTC CASSPTPGVHEQYF
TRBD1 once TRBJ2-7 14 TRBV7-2 TGTGCCAGCAGCTCCAGACAGGGGTTGGGCGAGCAGTACTTC CASSSRQGLGEQYF
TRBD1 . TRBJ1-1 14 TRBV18 TGTGCCAGCTCCAGGGACAGTCTGAACACTGAAGCTTTCTTT CASSRDSLNTEAFF
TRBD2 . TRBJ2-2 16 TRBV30 TGTGCCTGGAGCCAGCGGGGGGTCCTGAACACCGGGGAGCTGTTTTTT CAWSQRGVLNTGELFF
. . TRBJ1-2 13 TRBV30 TGTGCCTGGACCCGGAGAGGGATTGGTGGCTACACCTTC CAWTRRGIGGYTF
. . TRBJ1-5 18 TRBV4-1 TGCGCCAGCAGCCTGATGAGGACCGGGAGAAATAGCAATCAGCCCCAGCATTTT CASSLMRTGRNSNQPQHF
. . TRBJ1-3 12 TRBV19 TGTGCCAGTAGTATACCGGCGGACACCATATATTTT CASSIPADTIYF
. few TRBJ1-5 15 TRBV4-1 TGCGCCAGCAATCCGACTGATTTAAGAGGGCAGCCCCAGCATTTT CASNPTDLRGQPQHF
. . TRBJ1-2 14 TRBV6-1 TGTGCCAGCAGTGAACAAGGACAGATCTATGGCTACACCTTC CASSEQGQIYGYTF
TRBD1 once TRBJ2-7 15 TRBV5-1 TGCGCCAGCAGCTTACTGGCAGGGGGTATATACGAGCAGTACTTC CASSLLAGGIYEQYF
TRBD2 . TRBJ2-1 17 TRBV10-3 TGTGCCATCAGTGGACTAGCGGGGGTAAGCTCCTACAATGAGCAGTTCTTC CAISGLAGVSSYNEQFF
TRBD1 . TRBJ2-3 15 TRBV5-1 TGCGCCAGCAGCTCAGACAGGGGTGCCACAGATACGCAGTATTTT CASSSDRGATDTQYF
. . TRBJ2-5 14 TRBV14 TGTGCCAGCAGCCAAGGCGGGACAGCGAGAGCCCAGTACTTC CASSQGGTARAQYF
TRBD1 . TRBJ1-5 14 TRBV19 TGTGCCAGCCGCAGGGGGACCGGGTTGGGGCCCCAGCATTTT CASRRGTGLGPQHF
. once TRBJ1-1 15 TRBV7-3 TGTGCCAGCAGCTCGCAGTCCGGGGTAAGGACTGAAGCTTTCTTT CASSSQSGVRTEAFF
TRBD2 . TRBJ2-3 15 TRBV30 TGTGCCTGGAGTGTACTAGCGGGCGGCACAGATACGCAGTATTTT CAWSVLAGGTDTQYF
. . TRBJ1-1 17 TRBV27 TGTGCCAGCAGATCGAGTGGGGGCCGGGGGGCTGACACTGAAGCTTTCTTT CASRSSGGRGADTEAFF
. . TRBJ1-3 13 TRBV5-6 TGTGCCAGCAGCTTGGCGGGGGGAAACACCATATATTTT CASSLAGGNTIYF
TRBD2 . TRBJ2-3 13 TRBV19 TGTGCCAGCTCTAGCGGCCGCACAGATACGCAGTATTTT CASSSGRTDTQYF
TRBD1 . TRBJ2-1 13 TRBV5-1 TGCGCCAGCAGCCCTACCTTCGACAGGGCGCAGTTCTTC CASSPTFDRAQFF
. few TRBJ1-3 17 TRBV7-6 TGTGCCAGCAGCTTAGCGCAGAGAGGGCTTACTGGAAACACCATATATTTT CASSLAQRGLTGNTIYF
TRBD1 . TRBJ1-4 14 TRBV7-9 TGTGCCAGCAGCCTCCGGGACAGACATGAAAAACTGTTTTTT CASSLRDRHEKLFF
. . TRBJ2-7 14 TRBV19 TGTGCCACTCGGTCCGGAGCCCCTGGCGGCGAGCAGTACTTC CATRSGAPGGEQYF
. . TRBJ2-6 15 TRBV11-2 TGTGCCAGCAGCCCCCTCCGCTCTGGGGCCAACGTCCTGACTTTC CASSPLRSGANVLTF
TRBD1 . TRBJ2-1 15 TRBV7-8 TGTGCCAGCAGCTTAGGTAGACAGGGATACAATGAGCAGTTCTTC CASSLGRQGYNEQFF
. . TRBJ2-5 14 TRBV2 TGTGCCAGCAGTGAAGCCGCCGGGGGTGAGACCCAGTACTTC CASSEAAGGETQYF
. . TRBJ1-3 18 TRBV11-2 TGTGCCAGCAGCCCCGTTTTTCAGTTTGTAAACTCTGGAAACACCATATATTTT CASSPVFQFVNSGNTIYF
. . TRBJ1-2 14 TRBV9 TGTGCCAGCAGCGCCTCGGGACAAACCTATGGCTACACCTTC CASSASGQTYGYTF
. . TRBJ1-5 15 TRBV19 TGTGCCAGTAGTATTAATGTCCCAGGTACTCAGCCCCAGCATTTT CASSINVPGTQPQHF
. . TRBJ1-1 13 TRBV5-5 TGTGCCAGCAGCTTTGGTTCGGAGACTGAAGCTTTCTTT CASSFGSETEAFF
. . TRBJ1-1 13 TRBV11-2 TGTGCCAGCAGCTTTATTGGGGAGAGTGAAGCTTTCTTT CASSFIGESEAFF
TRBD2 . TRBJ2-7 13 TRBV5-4 TGTGCCAGCAACCTAGCGGGGGGAGACGAGCAGTACTTC CASNLAGGDEQYF
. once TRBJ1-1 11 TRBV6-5 TGTGCCAGCAGTTACTGGGGCGAAGCTTTCTTT CASSYWGEAFF
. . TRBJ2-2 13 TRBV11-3 TGTGCCAGCAGCTTCTCGGGGACCGGGGAGCTGTTTTTT CASSFSGTGELFF
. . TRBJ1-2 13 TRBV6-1 TGTGCCAGCAGTGAGTCAGGGAGGGATGGCTACACCTTC CASSESGRDGYTF
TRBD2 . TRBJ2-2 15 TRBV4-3 TGCGCCAGCAGCCGGGTAGCGGGGAGAACCGGGGAGCTGTTTTTT CASSRVAGRTGELFF
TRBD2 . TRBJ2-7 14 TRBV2 TGTGCCAGCAGTGTGCGGGGGGCCGTGGACGAGCAGTACTTC CASSVRGAVDEQYF
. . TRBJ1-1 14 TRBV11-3 TGTGCCAGCAGCTTATCTGCAGGGAACACTGAAGCTTTCTTT CASSLSAGNTEAFF
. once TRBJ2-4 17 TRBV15 TGTGCCACCAGCAGAGCAGGGGGGCCGCTTGGGGGAAACATTCAGTACTTC CATSRAGGPLGGNIQYF